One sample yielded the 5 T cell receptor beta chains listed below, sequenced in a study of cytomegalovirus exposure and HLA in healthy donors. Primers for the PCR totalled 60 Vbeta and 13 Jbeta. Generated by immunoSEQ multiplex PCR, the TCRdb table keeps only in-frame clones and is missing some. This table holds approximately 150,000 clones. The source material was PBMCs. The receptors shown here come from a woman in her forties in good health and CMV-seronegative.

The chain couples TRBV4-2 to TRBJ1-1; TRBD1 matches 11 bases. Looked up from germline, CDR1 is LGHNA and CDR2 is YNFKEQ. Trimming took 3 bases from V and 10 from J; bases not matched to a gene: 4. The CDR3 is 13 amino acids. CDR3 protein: CASSHLGQGAAFF. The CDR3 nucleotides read TGTGCCAGCAGCCACCTCGGACAGGGGGCAGCTTTCTTT.

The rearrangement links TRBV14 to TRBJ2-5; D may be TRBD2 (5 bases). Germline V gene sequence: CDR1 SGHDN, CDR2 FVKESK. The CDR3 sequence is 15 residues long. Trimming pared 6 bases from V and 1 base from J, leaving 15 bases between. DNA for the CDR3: TGTGCCAGCAGTCCGAACCCTAGCCTCCAAGAGACCCAGTACTTC. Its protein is CASSPNPSLQETQYF.

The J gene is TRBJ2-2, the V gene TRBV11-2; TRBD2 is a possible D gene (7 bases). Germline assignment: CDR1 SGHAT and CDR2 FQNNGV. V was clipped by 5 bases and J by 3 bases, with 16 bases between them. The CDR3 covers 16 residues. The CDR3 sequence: CASSAGAGWDTGELFF. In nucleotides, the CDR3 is TGTGCCAGCAGCGCGGGGGCAGGGTGGGACACCGGGGAGCTGTTTTTT.

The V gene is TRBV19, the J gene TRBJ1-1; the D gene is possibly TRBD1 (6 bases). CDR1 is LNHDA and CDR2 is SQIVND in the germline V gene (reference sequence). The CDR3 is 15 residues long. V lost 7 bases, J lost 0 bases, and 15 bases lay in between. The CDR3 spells CASTTGGRMNTEAFF. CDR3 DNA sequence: TGTGCCAGTACCACGGGGGGGCGGATGAACACTGAAGCTTTCTTT.

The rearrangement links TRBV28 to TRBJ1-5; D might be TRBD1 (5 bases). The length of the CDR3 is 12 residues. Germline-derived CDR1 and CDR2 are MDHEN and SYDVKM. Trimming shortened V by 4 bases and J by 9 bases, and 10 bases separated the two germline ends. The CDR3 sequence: CASSYGDSPQHF. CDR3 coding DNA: TGTGCCAGCAGTTACGGGGACTCGCCCCAGCATTTT.